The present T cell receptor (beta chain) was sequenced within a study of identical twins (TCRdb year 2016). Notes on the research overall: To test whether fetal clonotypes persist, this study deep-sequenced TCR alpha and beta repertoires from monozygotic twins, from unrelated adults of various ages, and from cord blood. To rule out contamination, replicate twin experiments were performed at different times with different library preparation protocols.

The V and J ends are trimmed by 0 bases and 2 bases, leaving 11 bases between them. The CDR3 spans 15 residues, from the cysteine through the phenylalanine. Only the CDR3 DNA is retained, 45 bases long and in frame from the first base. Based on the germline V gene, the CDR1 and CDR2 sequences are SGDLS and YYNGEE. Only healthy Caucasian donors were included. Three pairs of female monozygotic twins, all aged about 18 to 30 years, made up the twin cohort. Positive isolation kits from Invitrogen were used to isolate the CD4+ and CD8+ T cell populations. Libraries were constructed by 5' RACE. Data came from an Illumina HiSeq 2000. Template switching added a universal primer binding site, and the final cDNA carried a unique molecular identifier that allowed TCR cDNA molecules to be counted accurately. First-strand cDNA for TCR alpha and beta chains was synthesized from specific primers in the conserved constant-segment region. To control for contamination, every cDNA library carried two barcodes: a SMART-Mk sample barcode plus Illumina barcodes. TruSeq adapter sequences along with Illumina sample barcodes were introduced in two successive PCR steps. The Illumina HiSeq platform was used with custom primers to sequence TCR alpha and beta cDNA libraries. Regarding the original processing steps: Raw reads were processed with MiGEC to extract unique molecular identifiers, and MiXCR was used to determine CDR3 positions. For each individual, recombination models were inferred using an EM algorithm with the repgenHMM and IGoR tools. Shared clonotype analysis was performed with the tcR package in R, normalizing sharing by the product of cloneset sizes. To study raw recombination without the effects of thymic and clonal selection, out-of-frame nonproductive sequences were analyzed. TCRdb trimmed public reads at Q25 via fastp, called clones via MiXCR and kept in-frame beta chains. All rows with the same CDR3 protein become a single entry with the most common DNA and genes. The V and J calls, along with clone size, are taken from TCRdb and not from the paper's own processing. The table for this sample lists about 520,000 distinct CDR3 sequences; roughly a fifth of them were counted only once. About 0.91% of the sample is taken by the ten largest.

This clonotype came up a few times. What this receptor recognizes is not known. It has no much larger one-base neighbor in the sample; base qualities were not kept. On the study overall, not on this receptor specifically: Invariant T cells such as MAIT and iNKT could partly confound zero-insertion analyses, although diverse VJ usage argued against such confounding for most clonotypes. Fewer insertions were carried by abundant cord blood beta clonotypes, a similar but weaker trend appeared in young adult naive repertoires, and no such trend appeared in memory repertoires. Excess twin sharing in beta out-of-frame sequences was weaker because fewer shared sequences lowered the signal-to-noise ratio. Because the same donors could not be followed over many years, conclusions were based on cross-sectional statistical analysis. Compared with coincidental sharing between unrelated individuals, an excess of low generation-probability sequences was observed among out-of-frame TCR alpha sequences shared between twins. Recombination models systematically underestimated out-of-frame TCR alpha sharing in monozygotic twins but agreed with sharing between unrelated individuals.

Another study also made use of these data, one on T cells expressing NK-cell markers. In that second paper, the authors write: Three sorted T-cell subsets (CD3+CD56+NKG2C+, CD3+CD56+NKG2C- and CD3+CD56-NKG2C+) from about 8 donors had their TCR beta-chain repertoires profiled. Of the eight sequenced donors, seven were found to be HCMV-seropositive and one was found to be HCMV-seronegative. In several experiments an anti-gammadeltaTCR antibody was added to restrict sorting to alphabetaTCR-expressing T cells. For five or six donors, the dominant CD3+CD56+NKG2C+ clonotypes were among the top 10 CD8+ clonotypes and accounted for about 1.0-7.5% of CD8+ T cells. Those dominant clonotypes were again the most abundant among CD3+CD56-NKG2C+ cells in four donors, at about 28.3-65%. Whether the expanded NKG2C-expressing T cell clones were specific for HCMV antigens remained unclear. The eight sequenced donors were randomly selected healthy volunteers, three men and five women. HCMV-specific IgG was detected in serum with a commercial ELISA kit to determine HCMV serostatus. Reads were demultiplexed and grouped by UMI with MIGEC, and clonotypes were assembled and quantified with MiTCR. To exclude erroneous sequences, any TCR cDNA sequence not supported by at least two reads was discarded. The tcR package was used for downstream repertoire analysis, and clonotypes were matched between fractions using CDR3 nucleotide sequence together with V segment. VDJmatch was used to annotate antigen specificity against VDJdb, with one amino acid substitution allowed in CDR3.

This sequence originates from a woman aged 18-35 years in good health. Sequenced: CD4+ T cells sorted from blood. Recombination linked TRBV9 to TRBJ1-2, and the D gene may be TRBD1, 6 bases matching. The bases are TGTGCCAGCAGCGTAGGAACAGGGTCCAACTATGGCTACACCTTC. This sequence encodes CASSVGTGSNYGYTF. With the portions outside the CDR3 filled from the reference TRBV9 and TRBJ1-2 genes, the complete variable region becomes DSGVTQTPKHLITATGQRVTLRCSPRSGDLSVYWYQQSLDQGLQFLIQYYNGEERAKGNILERFSAQQFPDLHSELNLSSLELGDSALYFCASSVGTGSNYGYTFGSGTRLTVV.